This T cell receptor (beta chain) was retrieved from a study of monozygotic twins with inflammatory bowel disease. TCRalpha and TCRbeta cDNA was put through two nested PCRs of roughly 16 and 10 cycles. From its re-call of the 5' RACE reads, TCRdb lists each CDR3 protein once, without DNA. The table lists some 170,000 distinct CDR3 sequences, with 6.5% to 9% in the top ten. This CDR3 is built from 12 residues. Germline V gene sequence: CDR1 SGHAT, CDR2 FQNNGV. Unsorted whole blood yielded the total RNA, with T cells left unselected. The clonotype was recovered from a human donor with ulcerative colitis or Crohn's disease, or a healthy co-twin of an affected twin (not recorded which). Sequenced material: blood. The V and J genes are TRBV11-2 and TRBJ2-5. The chain's CDR3 is CASSPNRETQYF.